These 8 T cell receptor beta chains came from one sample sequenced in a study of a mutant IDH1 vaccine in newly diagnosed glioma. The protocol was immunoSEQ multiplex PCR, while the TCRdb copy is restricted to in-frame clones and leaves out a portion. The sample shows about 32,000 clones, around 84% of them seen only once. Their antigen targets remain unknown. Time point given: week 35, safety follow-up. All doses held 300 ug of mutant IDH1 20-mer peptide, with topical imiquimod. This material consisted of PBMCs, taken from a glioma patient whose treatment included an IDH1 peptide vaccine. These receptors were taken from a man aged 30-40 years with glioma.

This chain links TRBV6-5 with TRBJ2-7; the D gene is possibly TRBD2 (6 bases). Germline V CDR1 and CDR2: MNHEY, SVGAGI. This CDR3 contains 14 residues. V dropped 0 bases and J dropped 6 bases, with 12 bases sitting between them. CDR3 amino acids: CASSYSGGDSEQYF. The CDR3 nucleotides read TGTGCCAGCAGTTACTCCGGGGGAGATTCCGAGCAGTACTTC.

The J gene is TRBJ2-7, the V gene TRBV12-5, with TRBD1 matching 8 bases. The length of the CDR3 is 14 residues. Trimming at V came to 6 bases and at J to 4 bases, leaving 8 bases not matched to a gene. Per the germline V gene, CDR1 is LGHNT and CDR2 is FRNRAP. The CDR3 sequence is CASGAGTGQYEQYF. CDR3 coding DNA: TGTGCTAGTGGCGCGGGGACAGGACAATACGAGCAGTACTTC.

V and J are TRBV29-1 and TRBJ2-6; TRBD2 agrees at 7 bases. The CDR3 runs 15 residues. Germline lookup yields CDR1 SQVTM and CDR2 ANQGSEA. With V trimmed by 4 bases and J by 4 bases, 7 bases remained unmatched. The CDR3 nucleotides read TGCAGCGTTGGGGGGGAGGGAACGGGGGCCAACGTCCTGACTTTC. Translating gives CSVGGEGTGANVLTF.

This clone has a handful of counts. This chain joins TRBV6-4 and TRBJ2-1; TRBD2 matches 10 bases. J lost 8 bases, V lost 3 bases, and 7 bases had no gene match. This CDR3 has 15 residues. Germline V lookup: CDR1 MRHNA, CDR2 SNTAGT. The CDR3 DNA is TGTGCCAGCAGTGAGGCACTAGCGGGACCGGATGAGCAGTTCTTC. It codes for CASSEALAGPDEQFF.

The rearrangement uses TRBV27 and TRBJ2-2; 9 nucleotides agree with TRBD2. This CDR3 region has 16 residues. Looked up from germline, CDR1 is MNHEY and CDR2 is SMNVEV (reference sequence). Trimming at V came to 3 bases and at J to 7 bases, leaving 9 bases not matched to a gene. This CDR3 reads CASSFAGGRADGELFF. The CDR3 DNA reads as TGTGCCAGCAGTTTTGCGGGCGGGAGGGCCGACGGGGAGCTGTTTTTT.

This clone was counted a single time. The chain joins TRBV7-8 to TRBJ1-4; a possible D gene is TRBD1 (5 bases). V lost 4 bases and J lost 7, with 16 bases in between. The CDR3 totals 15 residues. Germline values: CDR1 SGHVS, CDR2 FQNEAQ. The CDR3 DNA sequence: TGTGCCAGCAGCTCCCCTGGCAGGGTCGGTGAAAAACTGTTTTTT. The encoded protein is CASSSPGRVGEKLFF.

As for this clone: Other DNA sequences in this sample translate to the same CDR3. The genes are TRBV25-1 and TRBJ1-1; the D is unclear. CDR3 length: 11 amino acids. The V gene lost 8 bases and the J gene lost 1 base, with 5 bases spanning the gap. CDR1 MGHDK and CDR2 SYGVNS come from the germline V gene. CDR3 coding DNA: TGTGCCAGCGGGCGGAACACTGAAGCTTTCTTT. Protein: CASGRNTEAFF.

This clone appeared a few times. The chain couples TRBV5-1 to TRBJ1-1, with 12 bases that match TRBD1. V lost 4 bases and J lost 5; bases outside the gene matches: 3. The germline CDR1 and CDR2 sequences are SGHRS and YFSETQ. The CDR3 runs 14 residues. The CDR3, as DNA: TGCGCCAGCAGCGTGGGACAGGGGGCGACTGAAGCTTTCTTT. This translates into CASSVGQGATEAFF.